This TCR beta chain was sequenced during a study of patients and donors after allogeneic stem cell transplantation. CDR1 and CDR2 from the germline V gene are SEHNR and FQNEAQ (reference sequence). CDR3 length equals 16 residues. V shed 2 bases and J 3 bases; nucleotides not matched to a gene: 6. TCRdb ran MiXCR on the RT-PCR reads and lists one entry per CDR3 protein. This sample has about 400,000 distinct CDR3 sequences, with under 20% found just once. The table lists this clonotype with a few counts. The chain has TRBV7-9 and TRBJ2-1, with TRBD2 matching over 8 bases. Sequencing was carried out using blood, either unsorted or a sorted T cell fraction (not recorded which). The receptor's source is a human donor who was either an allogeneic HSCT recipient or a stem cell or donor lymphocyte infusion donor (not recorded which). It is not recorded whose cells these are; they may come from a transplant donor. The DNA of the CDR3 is TGTGCCAGCAGCTTAATCAGCGGGAGTCACTACAATGAGCAGTTCTTC. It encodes CASSLISGSHYNEQFF. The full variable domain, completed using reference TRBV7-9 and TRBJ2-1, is DTGVSQNPRHKITKRGQNVTFRCDPISEHNRLYWYRQTLGQGPEFLTYFQNEAQLEKSRLLSDRFSAERPKGSFSTLEIQRTEQGDSAMYLCASSLISGSHYNEQFFGPGTRLTVL.